Listed below are T cell receptor beta chains from one sample, sequenced in a study of human T cells and chemical hapten exposure. MiXCR was run by TCRdb on the RACE reads, yielding one entry per CDR3 protein. The sample includes 69,000 or so distinct CDR3 sequences, 10% seen only once; the top ten take around 6.8%. Sequencing used whole blood, obtained in connection with sensitization to the hapten diphenylcyclopropenone (DPC). Source of these receptors: a woman between 45 and 60 years old with alopecia areata. Some clones in this sample may be carry-over from other donors' samples. Both conserved end residues are part of each CDR3. A D gene is named only where the DNA matches it firmly. A clone size is listed for some rows: how often the clone was seen (once, few, many), or a class if it is expanded.

D	V	J	size	CDR3	DNA
TRBD1	TRBV9	TRBJ2-5	.	CASSSGQGRETQYF	TGTGCCAGCAGCTCGGGACAGGGCCGAGAGACCCAGTACTTC
.	TRBV7-8	TRBJ1-3	few	CASSRNFGFSGNTIYF	TGTGCCAGCAGCCGTAACTTCGGATTCTCTGGAAACACCATATATTTT
.	TRBV7-8	TRBJ2-5	many	CASSHRKSQETQYF	TGTGCCAGCAGCCACCGGAAAAGCCAAGAGACCCAGTACTTC
TRBD1	TRBV2	TRBJ2-1	few	CATRGGSSYNEQFF	TGTGCCACCAGAGGGGGCAGCTCCTACAATGAGCAGTTCTTC
.	TRBV5-1	TRBJ2-2	few	CASSLGAQNTGELFF	TGCGCCAGCAGCTTGGGGGCGCAGAACACCGGGGAGCTGTTTTTT
.	TRBV15	TRBJ2-2	.	CATSRAPPGVAGELFF	TGTGCCACCAGCAGGGCCCCTCCAGGGGTAGCCGGGGAGCTGTTTTTT
TRBD2	TRBV10-3	TRBJ2-2	many	CAIGSGRESTGELFF	TGTGCCATCGGGAGCGGGAGAGAGAGCACCGGGGAGCTGTTTTTT
.	TRBV6-1	TRBJ1-5	many	CASIDFGDQPQHF	TGTGCCAGCATTGACTTCGGGGATCAGCCCCAGCATTTT
.	TRBV20-1	TRBJ1-2	many	CSARDPRGSRYGYTF	TGCAGTGCTAGGGACCCCCGGGGCAGTCGCTATGGCTACACCTTC
.	TRBV13	TRBJ1-3	many	CASSLVSTEGNTIYF	TGTGCCAGCAGCTTAGTATCCACGGAAGGAAACACCATATATTTT
.	TRBV20-1	TRBJ1-1	few	CSAEAGTEAFF	TGCAGTGCTGAGGCAGGCACTGAAGCTTTCTTT
.	TRBV19	TRBJ1-1	few	CASSIGTLRDTEAFF	TGTGCCAGTAGTATAGGCACTTTACGGGACACTGAAGCTTTCTTT
TRBD1	TRBV29-1	TRBJ2-7	few	CSVERLRDRGTEQYF	TGCAGCGTTGAACGTCTTAGGGACAGGGGAACCGAGCAGTACTTC
TRBD2	TRBV12-5	TRBJ2-2	many	CASGYNSGTSGFIHTGELFF	TGTGCTAGTGGTTACAACTCCGGGACTAGCGGGTTCATTCACACCGGGGAGCTGTTTTTT
.	TRBV18	TRBJ2-1	many	CASSPGSKGSIGDEQFF	TGTGCCAGCTCACCAGGTAGTAAGGGAAGTATCGGCGATGAGCAGTTCTTC
.	TRBV20-1	TRBJ1-4	many	CSARSSGRSEKLFF	TGCAGTGCTAGATCTTCGGGGAGGAGTGAAAAACTGTTTTTT
TRBD2	TRBV7-3	TRBJ2-1	many	CASSLPGGNEQFF	TGTGCCAGCAGCCTGCCGGGGGGGAATGAGCAGTTCTTC
.	TRBV20-1	TRBJ1-4	many	CSASWRMNEKLFF	TGCAGTGCTTCGTGGCGGATGAATGAAAAACTGTTTTTT
.	TRBV5-1	TRBJ2-1	.	CASSLGREFYNEQFF	TGCGCCAGCAGCTTGGGACGGGAGTTCTACAATGAGCAGTTCTTC
TRBD2	TRBV13	TRBJ2-5	many	CASSPGLAVQETQYF	TGTGCCAGCAGCCCCGGACTAGCGGTACAAGAGACCCAGTACTTC
TRBD2	TRBV7-6	TRBJ2-2	.	CASSLGLRSTGELFF	TGTGCCAGCAGCCTGGGACTACGGAGCACCGGGGAGCTGTTTTTT
TRBD1	TRBV9	TRBJ1-1	many	CASSVVGQGNAEAFF	TGTGCCAGCAGCGTAGTGGGACAGGGTAACGCTGAAGCTTTCTTT
TRBD1	TRBV20-1	TRBJ1-2	.	CSATGGEIDGYTF	TGCAGTGCTACAGGGGGCGAGATCGATGGCTACACCTTC
.	TRBV20-1	TRBJ1-4	.	CSASLGLSNEKLFF	TGCAGTGCTAGTCTAGGTCTATCTAATGAAAAACTGTTTTTT